The 10 T cell receptor beta chains presented below share a single source sample, sequenced in a study of human T cells and chemical hapten exposure. TCRdb used MiXCR to reprocess the RACE reads, holding one entry per CDR3 protein. Seen here are 200,000 to 300,000 distinct CDR3 sequences, about 9.4% observed once, and the top ten hold under 2.5%. Indicated time point: pre-sensitization, week 0. Treatment noted: therapeutic diphenylcyclopropenone sensitization with weekly scalp DPC. The sample was whole blood, taken in connection with sensitization to the hapten diphenylcyclopropenone (DPC). These receptors all stem from a woman in her thirties or forties with alopecia areata. Some clones in this sample may be carry-over from other donors' samples.

CDR3 DNA sequence: TGTGCCAGCAGTTACAAACTCGCGGGAGGGGGGGAGCAGTTCTTC. It yields the protein CASSYKLAGGGEQFF. The chain carries TRBV6-2 or TRBV6-3 and TRBJ2-1, with 9 bases aligning to TRBD2. From germline, CDR1 is MNHEY and CDR2 SVGEGT. This CDR3 is built from 15 residues. V was clipped by 2 bases and J by 10 bases; unmatched bases: 9.

This clonotype came up a few times. The V and J genes are TRBV15 and TRBJ2-2; 7 positions match TRBD1. CDR3 length: 15 residues. From germline, CDR1 is LNHNV and CDR2 YYDKDF (reference sequence). The trim removed 0 bases at V and 6 bases at J, leaving 4 bases unmatched. The CDR3 DNA is TGTGCCACCAGCAGAGATAGGGGGCAAGCCGGGGAGCTGTTTTTT. Translated, it gives CATSRDRGQAGELFF.

Many counts were recorded for this clonotype. The chain couples TRBV25-1 to TRBJ2-5, with TRBD2 matching 12 bases. This CDR3 comprises 15 residues. Trimming took 8 bases from V and 1 from J; bases not matched to a gene: 5. Germline CDR1 reads MGHDK; CDR2 reads SYGVNS. The CDR3 DNA reads as TGTGCCAGCCGTCTAGCGGGAGGGCCCCAAGAGACCCAGTACTTC. Translation: CASRLAGGPQETQYF.

This rearrangement joins TRBV7-8 to TRBJ2-1, with D unresolved. The CDR3 is 15 residues long. V lost 2 bases and J lost 6, with 14 bases in between. The germline V gene encodes CDR1 SGHVS and CDR2 FQNEAQ. The CDR3 loop is CASSLLRTALNEQFF. CDR3 nucleotides: TGTGCCAGCAGCTTACTGAGGACCGCACTCAATGAGCAGTTCTTC.

This clonotype appeared a few times. The chain has TRBV18 and TRBJ2-5, with no clear D. Trimming cost V 1 base and J 2 bases, with 5 bases left between them. Germline CDR1 reads KGHSH; CDR2 reads LQKENI. CDR3 length equals 13 residues. The CDR3 protein is CASSPLDQETQYF. CDR3 nucleotides: TGTGCCAGCTCACCACTTGATCAAGAGACCCAGTACTTC. The variable domain in full, with the rest retrieved from reference TRBV18 and TRBJ2-5, is NAGVMQNPRHLVRRRGQEARLRCSPMKGHSHVYWYRQLPEEGLKFMVYLQKENIIDESGMPKERFSAEFPKEGPSILRIQQVVRGDSAAYFCASSPLDQETQYFGPGTRLLVL.

This clonotype occurred a few times. The chain employs TRBV7-9 and TRBJ2-7; possibly TRBD1 for D (6 bases). CDR1 is SEHNR and CDR2 is FQNEAQ in the germline V gene (reference sequence). The CDR3 loop spans 13 amino acids. V lost 1 base to trimming and J lost 4 bases, with 8 bases between them. The CDR3: CASSLETGYEQYF. CDR3 in DNA: TGTGCCAGCAGCTTAGAAACAGGGTACGAGCAGTACTTC.

This clonotype was seen more than once but under ten times. This chain uses TRBV6-5 with TRBJ2-2; 12 nucleotides align to TRBD2. The CDR3 has 17 amino acids. After removal of 1 base from V and 7 bases from J, the junction contained 7 bases not matched to a gene. Germline CDR1 reads MNHEY; CDR2 reads SVGAGI. The CDR3 loop reads CASSYYPSGRASGELFF. In DNA, the CDR3 is TGTGCCAGCAGTTACTACCCTAGCGGGAGGGCCAGCGGGGAGCTGTTTTTT.

The sample holds many counts of this clonotype. The chain carries TRBV15 and TRBJ1-1; no firm D call. The ends were cut back, 1 base at V and 4 bases at J, with 10 bases in the middle. This CDR3 spans 14 amino acids. Germline CDR1 and CDR2: LNHNV and YYDKDF (reference sequence). This CDR3 reads CATSRGLGATEAFF. The CDR3 DNA reads TGTGCCACCAGCAGAGGTCTCGGTGCCACTGAAGCTTTCTTT.

In this sample, this clonotype turned up many times. The chain carries TRBV6-2 or TRBV6-3 and TRBJ2-3; TRBD1 is a possible D gene (6 bases). Trimming pared 8 bases from V and 6 bases from J, leaving 18 bases between. The CDR3 has 14 amino acids. Germline-derived CDR1 and CDR2 are MNHEY and SVGEGT. CDR3 loop: CASFRGEVWDTQYF. CDR3 nucleotide sequence: TGTGCCAGCTTCAGGGGAGAGGTTTGGGATACGCAGTATTTT.

The rearrangement links TRBV13 to TRBJ2-3; D perhaps matches TRBD2 (6 bases). This CDR3 has 13 residues. The germline V and J ends were trimmed by 7 bases and 5 bases, with 13 bases remaining between them. CDR1 and CDR2 from the germline V gene are PRHDT and FYEKMQ (reference sequence). CDR3: CASIRGKGDTQYF. The CDR3 nucleotides are TGTGCCAGCATACGCGGGAAAGGAGATACGCAGTATTTT.